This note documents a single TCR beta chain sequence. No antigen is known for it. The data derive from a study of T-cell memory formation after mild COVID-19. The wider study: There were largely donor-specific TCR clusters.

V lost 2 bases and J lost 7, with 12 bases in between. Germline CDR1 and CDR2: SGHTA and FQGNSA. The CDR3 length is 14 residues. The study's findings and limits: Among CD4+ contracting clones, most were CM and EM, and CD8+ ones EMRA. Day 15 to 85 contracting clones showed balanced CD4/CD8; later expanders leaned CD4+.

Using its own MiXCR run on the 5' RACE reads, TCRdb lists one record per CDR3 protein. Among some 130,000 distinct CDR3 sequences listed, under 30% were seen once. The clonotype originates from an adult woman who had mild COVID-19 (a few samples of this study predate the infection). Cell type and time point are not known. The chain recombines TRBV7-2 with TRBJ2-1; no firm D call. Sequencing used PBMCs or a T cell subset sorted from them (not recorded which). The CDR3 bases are TGTGCCAGCAGCTTACTGGCCTTACAAAATGAGCAGTTCTTC. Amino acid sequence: CASSLLALQNEQFF.